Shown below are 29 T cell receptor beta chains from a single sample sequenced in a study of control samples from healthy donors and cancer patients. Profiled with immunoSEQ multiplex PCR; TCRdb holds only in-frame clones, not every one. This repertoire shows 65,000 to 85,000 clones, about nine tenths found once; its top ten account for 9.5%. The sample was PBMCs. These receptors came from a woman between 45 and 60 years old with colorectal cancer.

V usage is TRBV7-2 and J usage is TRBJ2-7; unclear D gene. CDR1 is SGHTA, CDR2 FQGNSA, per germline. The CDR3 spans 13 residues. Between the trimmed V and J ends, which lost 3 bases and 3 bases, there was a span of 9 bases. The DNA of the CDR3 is TGTGCCAGCAGCTTTTACATCGGCTACGAGCAGTACGTC. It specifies CASSFYIGYEQYV.

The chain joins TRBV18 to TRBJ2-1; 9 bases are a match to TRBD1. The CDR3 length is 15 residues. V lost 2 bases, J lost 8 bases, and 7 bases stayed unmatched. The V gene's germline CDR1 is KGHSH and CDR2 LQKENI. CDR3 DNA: TGTGCCAGCTCACCAGGAGGACAGGGGTTGCATGAGCAGTTCTTC. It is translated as CASSPGGQGLHEQFF.

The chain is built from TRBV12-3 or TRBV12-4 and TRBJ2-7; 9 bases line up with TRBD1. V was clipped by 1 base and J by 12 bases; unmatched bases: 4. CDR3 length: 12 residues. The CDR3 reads CASSLGDRELYV. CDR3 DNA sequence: TGTGCCAGCAGTTTAGGGGACAGGGAGTTGTACGTC.

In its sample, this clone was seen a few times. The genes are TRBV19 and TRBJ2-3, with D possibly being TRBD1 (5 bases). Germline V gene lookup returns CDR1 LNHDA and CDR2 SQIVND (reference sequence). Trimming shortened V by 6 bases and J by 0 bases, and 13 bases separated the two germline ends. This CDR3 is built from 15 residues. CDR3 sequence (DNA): TGTGCCAGTAGCTTGGGGCGAACTAGCACAGATACGCAGTATTTT. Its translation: CASSLGRTSTDTQYF.

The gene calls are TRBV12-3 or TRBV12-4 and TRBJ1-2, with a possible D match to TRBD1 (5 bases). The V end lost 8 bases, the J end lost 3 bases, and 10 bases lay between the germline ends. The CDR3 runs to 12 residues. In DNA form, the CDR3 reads TGTGCCAGCGGCGGGGGAGACTATGGCTACACCTTC. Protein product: CASGGGDYGYTF.

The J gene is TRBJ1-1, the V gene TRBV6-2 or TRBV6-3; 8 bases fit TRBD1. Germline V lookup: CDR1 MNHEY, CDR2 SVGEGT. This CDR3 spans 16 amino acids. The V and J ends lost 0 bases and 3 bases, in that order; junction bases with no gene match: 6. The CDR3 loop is CASSYSSTGGDTEAFF. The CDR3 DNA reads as TGTGCCAGCAGTTACTCCTCTACAGGGGGAGACACTGAAGCTTTCTTT.

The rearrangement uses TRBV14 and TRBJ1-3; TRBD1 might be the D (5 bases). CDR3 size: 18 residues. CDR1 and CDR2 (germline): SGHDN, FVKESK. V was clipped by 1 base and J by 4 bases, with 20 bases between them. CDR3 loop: CASSQGPPLSGSGNTIYF. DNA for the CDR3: TGTGCCAGCAGCCAAGGTCCCCCATTGTCAGGGTCCGGAAACACCATATATTTT.

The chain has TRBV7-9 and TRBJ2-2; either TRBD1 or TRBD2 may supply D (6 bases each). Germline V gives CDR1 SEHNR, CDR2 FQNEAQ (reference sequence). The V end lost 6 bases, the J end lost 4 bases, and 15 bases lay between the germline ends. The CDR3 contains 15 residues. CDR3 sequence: CASRGSGALTGELFF. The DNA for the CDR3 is TGTGCCAGCAGGGGGTCGGGGGCCCTCACCGGGGAGCTGTTTTTT.

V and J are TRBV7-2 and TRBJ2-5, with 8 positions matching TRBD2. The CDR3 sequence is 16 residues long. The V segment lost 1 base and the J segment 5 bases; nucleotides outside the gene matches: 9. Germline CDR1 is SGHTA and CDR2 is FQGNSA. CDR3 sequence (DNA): TGTGCCAGCAGCTTAGGACCTAGCGGGTTCCGGGAGACCCAGTACTTC. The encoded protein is CASSLGPSGFRETQYF.

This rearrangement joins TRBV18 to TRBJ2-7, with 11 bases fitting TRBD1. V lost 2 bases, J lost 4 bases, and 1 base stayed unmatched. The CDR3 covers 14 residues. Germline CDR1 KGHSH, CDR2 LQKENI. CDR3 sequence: CASSPGTGGYEQYV. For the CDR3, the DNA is TGTGCCAGCTCACCAGGGACAGGGGGATACGAGCAGTACGTC.

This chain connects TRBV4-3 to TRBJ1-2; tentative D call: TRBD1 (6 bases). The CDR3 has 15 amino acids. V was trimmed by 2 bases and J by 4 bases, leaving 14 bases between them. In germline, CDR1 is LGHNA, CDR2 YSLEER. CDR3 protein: CASSQFGGTFYGYTF. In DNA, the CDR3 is TGCGCCAGCAGCCAATTCGGCGGGACATTCTATGGCTACACCTTC.

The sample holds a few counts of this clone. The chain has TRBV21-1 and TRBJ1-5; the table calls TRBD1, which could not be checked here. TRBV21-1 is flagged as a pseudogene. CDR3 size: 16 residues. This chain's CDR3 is CASSNRKQGSNQPQHF. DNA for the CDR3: TGTGCCAGCAGCAACCGGAAACAGGGGAGCAATCAGCCCCAGCATTTT.

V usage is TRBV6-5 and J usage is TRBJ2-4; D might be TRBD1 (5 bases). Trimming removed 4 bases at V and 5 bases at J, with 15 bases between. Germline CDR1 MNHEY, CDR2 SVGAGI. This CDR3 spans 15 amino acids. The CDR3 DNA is TGTGCCAGCAGTTCGACCCAATTAGGGGAAAACATTCAGTACTTC. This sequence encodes CASSSTQLGENIQYF.

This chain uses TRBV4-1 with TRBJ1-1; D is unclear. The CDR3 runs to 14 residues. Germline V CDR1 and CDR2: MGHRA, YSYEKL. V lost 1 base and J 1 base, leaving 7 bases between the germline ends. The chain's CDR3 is CASSQVASNTEAFF. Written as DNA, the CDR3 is TGCGCCAGCAGCCAAGTGGCTTCGAACACTGAAGCTTTCTTT.

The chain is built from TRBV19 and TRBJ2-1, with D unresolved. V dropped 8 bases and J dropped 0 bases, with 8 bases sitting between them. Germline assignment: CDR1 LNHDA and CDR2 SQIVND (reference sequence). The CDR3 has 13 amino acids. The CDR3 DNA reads TGTGCCAGTGGACGAGACTCCTACAATGAGCAGTTCTTC. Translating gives CASGRDSYNEQFF. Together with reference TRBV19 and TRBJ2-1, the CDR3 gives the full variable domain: DGGITQSPKYLFRKEGQNVTLSCEQNLNHDAMYWYRQDPGQGLRLIYYSQIVNDFQKGDIAEGYSVSREKKESFPLTVTSAQKNPTAFYLCASGRDSYNEQFFGPGTRLTVL.

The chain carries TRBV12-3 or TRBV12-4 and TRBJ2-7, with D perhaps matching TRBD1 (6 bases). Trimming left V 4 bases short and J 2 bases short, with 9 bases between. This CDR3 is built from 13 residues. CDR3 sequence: CASSSTGTYEQYV. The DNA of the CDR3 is TGTGCCAGCAGTTCGACAGGAACCTACGAGCAGTACGTC.

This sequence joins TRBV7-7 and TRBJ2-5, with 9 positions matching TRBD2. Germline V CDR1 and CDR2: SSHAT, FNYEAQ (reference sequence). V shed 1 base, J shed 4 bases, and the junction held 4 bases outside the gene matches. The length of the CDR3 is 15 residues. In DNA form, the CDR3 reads TGTGCCAGCAGCTTAGGGGCGGGGGGGCGAGAGACCCAGTACTTC. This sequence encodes CASSLGAGGRETQYF.

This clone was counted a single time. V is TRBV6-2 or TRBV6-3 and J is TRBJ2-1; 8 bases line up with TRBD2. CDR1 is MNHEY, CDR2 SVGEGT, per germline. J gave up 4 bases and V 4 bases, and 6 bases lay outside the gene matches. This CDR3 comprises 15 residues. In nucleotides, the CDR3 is TGTGCCAGCAGTTCGTCGGGCGGGGGGTACAATGAGCAGTTCTTC. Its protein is CASSSSGGGYNEQFF.

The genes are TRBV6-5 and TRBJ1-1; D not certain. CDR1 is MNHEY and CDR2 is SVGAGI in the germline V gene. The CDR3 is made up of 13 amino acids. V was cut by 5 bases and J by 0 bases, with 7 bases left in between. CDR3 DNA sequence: TGTGCCAGCAGTACTGACATGAACACTGAAGCTTTCTTT. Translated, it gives CASSTDMNTEAFF.

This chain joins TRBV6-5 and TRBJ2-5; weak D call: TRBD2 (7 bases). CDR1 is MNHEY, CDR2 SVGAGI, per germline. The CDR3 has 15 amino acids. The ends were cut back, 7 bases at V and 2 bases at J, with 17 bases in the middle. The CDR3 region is CASNDGGLGQETQYF. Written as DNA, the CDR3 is TGTGCCAGCAACGACGGGGGGCTGGGTCAAGAGACCCAGTACTTC.

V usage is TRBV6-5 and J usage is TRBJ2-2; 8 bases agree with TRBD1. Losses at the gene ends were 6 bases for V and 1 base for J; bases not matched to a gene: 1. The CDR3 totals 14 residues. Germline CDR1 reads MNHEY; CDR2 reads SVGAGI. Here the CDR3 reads CASRGQVNTGELFF. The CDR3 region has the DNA TGTGCCAGCAGGGGACAGGTGAACACCGGGGAGCTGTTTTTT.

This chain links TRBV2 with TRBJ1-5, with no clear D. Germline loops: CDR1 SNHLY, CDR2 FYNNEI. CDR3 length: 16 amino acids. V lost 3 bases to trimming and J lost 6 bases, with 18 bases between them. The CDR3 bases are TGTGCCAGCAGTGACCGGGATCCGGGGAAGAGTCAGCCCCAGCATTTT. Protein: CASSDRDPGKSQPQHF.

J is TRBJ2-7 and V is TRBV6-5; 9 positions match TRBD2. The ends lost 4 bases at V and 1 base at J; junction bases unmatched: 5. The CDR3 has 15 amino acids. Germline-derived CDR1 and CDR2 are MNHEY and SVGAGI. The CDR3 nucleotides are TGTGCCAGCAGTTCCCTCAGCGGGGGGTCCTACGAGCAGTACGTC. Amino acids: CASSSLSGGSYEQYV.

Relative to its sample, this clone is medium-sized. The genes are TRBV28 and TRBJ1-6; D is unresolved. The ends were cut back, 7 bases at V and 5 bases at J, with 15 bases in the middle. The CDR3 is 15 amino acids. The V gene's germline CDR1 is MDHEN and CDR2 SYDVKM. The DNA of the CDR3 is TGTGCCAGCACCAAGGAGACTGAAAATAATTCACCCCTCCACTTT. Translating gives CASTKETENNSPLHF.

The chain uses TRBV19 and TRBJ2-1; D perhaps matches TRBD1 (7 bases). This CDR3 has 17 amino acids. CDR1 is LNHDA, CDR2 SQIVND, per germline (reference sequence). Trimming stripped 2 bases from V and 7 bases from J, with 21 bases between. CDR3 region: CASSISRGDGIRNEQFF. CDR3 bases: TGTGCCAGTAGTATAAGCAGGGGGGATGGAATCAGGAATGAGCAGTTCTTC.

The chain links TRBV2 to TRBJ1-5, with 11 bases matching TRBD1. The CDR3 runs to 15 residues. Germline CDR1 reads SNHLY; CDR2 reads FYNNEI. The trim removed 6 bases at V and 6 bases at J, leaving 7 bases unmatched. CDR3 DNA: TGTGCCAGCAGGGCGGGACAGGGGGTGACTCAGCCCCAGCATTTT. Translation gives CASRAGQGVTQPQHF. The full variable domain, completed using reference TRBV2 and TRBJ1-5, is EPEVTQTPSHQVTQMGQEVILRCVPISNHLYFYWYRQILGQKVEFLVSFYNNEISEKSEIFDDQFSVERPDGSNFTLKIRSTKLEDSAMYFCASRAGQGVTQPQHFGDGTRLSIL.

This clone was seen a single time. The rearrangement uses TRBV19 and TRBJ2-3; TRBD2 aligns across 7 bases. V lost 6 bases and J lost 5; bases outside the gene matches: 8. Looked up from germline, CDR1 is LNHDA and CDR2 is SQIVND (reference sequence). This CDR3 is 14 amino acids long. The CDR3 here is CASRSAGVKDTQYF. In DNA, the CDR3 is TGTGCCAGTAGGTCCGCGGGGGTGAAAGATACGCAGTATTTT.

The CDR3 DNA follows: TGTGCCAGCAGCGAAATCGGGGGGCCAACAGATACGCAGTATTTT. Its protein is CASSEIGGPTDTQYF. The chain carries TRBV6-2 or TRBV6-3 and TRBJ2-3, with TRBD2 as a possible D gene (7 bases). The CDR3 runs 15 residues. Per the germline V gene, CDR1 is MNHEY and CDR2 is SVGEGT. Trimming took 6 bases from V and 3 from J, leaving 16 bases between them.

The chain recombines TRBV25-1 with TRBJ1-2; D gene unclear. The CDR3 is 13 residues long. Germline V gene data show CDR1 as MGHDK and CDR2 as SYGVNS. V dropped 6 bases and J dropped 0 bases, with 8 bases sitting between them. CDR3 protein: CASREGTNYGYTF. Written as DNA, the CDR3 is TGTGCCAGCAGGGAGGGAACTAACTATGGCTACACCTTC.